This TCR beta chain was sequenced during a study of T cell repertoires in cytomegalovirus infection. For this clonotype: Its target is unknown.

Trimming at V came to 6 bases and at J to 3 bases, leaving 4 bases not matched to a gene. Per germline, CDR1 MNHEY and CDR2 SVGAGI. This CDR3 is 13 amino acids long. Using its own MiXCR run on the reads, TCRdb lists one record per CDR3 protein. The sample comprises about 570,000 distinct CDR3 sequences, 35% to 50% of which are singletons, and 48% rests with the top ten. V usage is TRBV6-5 and J usage is TRBJ2-5; 7 bases are shared with TRBD1. This clonotype originated in a human donor in good health (CMV status not recorded). Some clones in this sample may be carry-over from other donors' samples. The sequencing here drew on cultured PBMCs, taken from culture after CMV antigen stimulation. The CDR3 spells CASRGQYKETQYF. The CDR3 DNA reads as TGTGCCAGCAGGGGACAGTACAAAGAGACCCAGTACTTC.